The rows below give T cell receptor beta chains drawn from one sample of a study of cytomegalovirus exposure and HLA in healthy donors. Measured with immunoSEQ multiplex PCR; TCRdb has only the in-frame clones, and not every one. The sample holds 140,000 to 150,000 clones; about 87% are singletons and the top ten take 4.5%. Sequenced sample: PBMCs. Receptors originate from a man aged 18-30 years in good health and CMV-seropositive. Each CDR3 is given with its conserved first and last residue.

v_gene | CDR3aa
TRBV7-6 | CASSIGGGGANEKLFF
TRBV11-3 | CASSLGAGGPYEQYF
TRBV7-9 | CASSPRRQGAGNTIYF
TRBV7-9 | CASSLAEEGGSEKLFF
TRBV19 | CASSMARLGLGYTF
TRBV5-1 | CASSSVTGTSGGPYNEQFF
TRBV6-1 | CASSEPVRTAYQPQHF
TRBV4-2 | CASSQELVARAEGRPRPYEQYF
TRBV28 | CASITTGTGNQPQHF
TRBV7-8 | CASSWPRGQGPFNSPLHF
TRBV7-9 | CASSLLLAGGTDTQYF
TRBV19 | CASRRVGGQETQYF
TRBV7-9 | CASSLVRDSAYEQYF
TRBV6-6 | CASSYWVQGSNQPQHF
TRBV4-1 | CASSQGIVREGTKNIQYF
TRBV27 | CASRKRERADTQYF
TRBV9 | CASSKTSGGTDTQYF
TRBV2 | CASRVGLTTYGYTF